These T cell receptor beta chains were read from a single sample in a study of blood T cell repertoires in COVID-19. This table comes from immunoSEQ multiplex PCR, and its TCRdb copy is limited to in-frame clones, with some not included. The data hold about 240,000 clones, with more than 75% observed a single time. Sequencing was done on a sample of peripheral blood. The source of these receptors is a woman aged 55-75 years with active or convalescent COVID-19. Both conserved end residues are part of each CDR3. A D gene is named only where the DNA matches it firmly. Where a row states a size, it is once, few, many or the class of an expanded clone; other rows omit it.

j_gene	abundance	v_gene	d_gene	CDR3nt	CDR3aa
TRBJ1-1	-	TRBV30	TRBD1	TGTGCCTGGAGTGTTCCGATTCGGACAGGGACATACACTGAAGCTTTCTTT	CAWSVPIRTGTYTEAFF
TRBJ1-6	few	TRBV5-4	-	TGTGCCAGCAGCTTCGGGACACCTCTACACAATAATTCACCCCTCCACTTT	CASSFGTPLHNNSPLHF
TRBJ1-3	-	TRBV30	-	TGTGCCTGGAGTATCGGGGGGGACGGAAACACCATATATTTT	CAWSIGGDGNTIYF
TRBJ2-7	-	TRBV6-5	TRBD1	TGTGCCAGCCCTGGGACAGGGGTTAGCCACGAGCAGTACTTC	CASPGTGVSHEQYF
TRBJ2-4	-	TRBV10-3	-	TGTGCCATCAGTGAGTCGGCAGCAAATCGGGGAGCCAAAAACATTCAGTACTTC	CAISESAANRGAKNIQYF
TRBJ2-3	-	TRBV5-1	TRBD2	TGCGCCAGCAGCTTGGGGCGGGGGGGCCCCCCAGATACGCAGTATTTT	CASSLGRGGPPDTQYF
TRBJ2-1	-	TRBV3-1/TRBV3-2	TRBD2	TGTGCCAGCAGCCTGATGACTAGCGGGGGCCACAATGAGCAGTTCTTC	CASSLMTSGGHNEQFF
TRBJ1-2	once	TRBV5-5	-	TGTGCCAGCAGCCCGACAGCTAACTATGGCTACACCTTC	CASSPTANYGYTF
TRBJ2-7	-	TRBV29-1	-	TGCAGCGTCTCAGGGGGGTCCTACGAGCAGTACTTC	CSVSGGSYEQYF
TRBJ1-2	-	TRBV18	-	TGTGCCAGCTCAACGGACACTTATGGCTACACCTTC	CASSTDTYGYTF
TRBJ1-1	-	TRBV9	-	TGTGCCAGCAGCGTAGGTGGGGCCTGGCCGAACACTGAAGCTTTCTTT	CASSVGGAWPNTEAFF
TRBJ1-5	-	TRBV19	TRBD1	TGTGCCAGTAGTATTTGGGGACAGGGTGGGAATCAGCCCCAGCATTTT	CASSIWGQGGNQPQHF
TRBJ2-7	few	TRBV6-5	TRBD1	TGTGCCACCCATTATGGACAGGGCTACGAGCAGTACTTC	CATHYGQGYEQYF
TRBJ2-3	once	TRBV29-1	-	TGCAGCAGTTGGGGGGGGGCTAGCACAGATACGCAGTATTTT	CSSWGGASTDTQYF
TRBJ2-1	-	TRBV18	TRBD1	TGTGCCAGCTCCCCTGGACAGGGGGGCTCCTACAATGAGCAGTTCTTC	CASSPGQGGSYNEQFF
TRBJ1-1	-	TRBV7-8	TRBD1	TGTGCCAGCAGCACCGGACAGGCCTCTCCGGGCACTGAAGCTTTCTTT	CASSTGQASPGTEAFF
TRBJ2-3	-	TRBV5-1	TRBD2	TGCGCCAGCAGCTTGGGGCATAGCGGGGGCCTTAGCACAGATACGCAGTATTTT	CASSLGHSGGLSTDTQYF
TRBJ1-1	-	TRBV3-1/TRBV3-2	TRBD1	TGTGCCAGCAGCCAGGGGACAGGGCGTAATGAAGCTTTCTTT	CASSQGTGRNEAFF
TRBJ2-7	-	TRBV4-3	TRBD2	TGCGCCAGCAGCCAAGGGGTAGCGGGGATCTCCTACGAGCAGTACTTC	CASSQGVAGISYEQYF
TRBJ1-3	-	TRBV2	-	TGTGCCAGCAATTACGGCTCTGGAAACACCATATATTTT	CASNYGSGNTIYF
TRBJ1-1	-	TRBV6-5	TRBD1	TGTGCCAGCAGTTACCTGACAGGGGTGGCCACTGAAGCTTTCTTT	CASSYLTGVATEAFF
TRBJ2-7	-	TRBV6-2/TRBV6-3	TRBD2	TGTGCCAGCAGTTACTCGGCTAGCGGCTCCTACGAGCAGTACTTC	CASSYSASGSYEQYF
TRBJ2-7	-	TRBV30	-	TGTGCCTGGAGTGGAGGGGGGGGCAAGTACTTC	CAWSGGGGKYF
TRBJ1-2	-	TRBV19	TRBD1	TGTGCCAGTAGTACCGACAGGGTTGGCTATGGCTACACCTTC	CASSTDRVGYGYTF